This T cell receptor beta chain was sequenced for a study of blood T cell repertoires in COVID-19. In the study overall: From T cells, B-cell-depleted T cells, or PBMCs came the material, which was cDNA or gDNA.

As processed by the authors: Amplification with reference gene primers provided the estimates of nucleated cell counts. Only in-frame clones appear in the TCRdb table, and some are missing; sequencing was by immunoSEQ multiplex PCR. The DNA gave D and trimming, while V, J and clone size come from that table. The repertoire holds roughly 380,000 clones, with about 89% as singletons. The CDR3 is made up of 16 amino acids. Unmatched junction bases numbered 6, after V lost 1 base and J lost 8 bases. CDR1 is SEHNR and CDR2 is FQNEAQ in the germline V gene (reference sequence). Seattle-derived patients entered the study during active infection and were followed longitudinally.

This chain uses TRBV7-9 with TRBJ2-1; TRBD1 matches 12 bases. Input material: peripheral blood. The TCR was taken from a woman aged 40 to 55 with COVID-19, enrolled during active disease. In DNA form, the CDR3 reads TGTGCCAGCAGCTTAGTGGGGACAGGGGGCGTCGATGAGCAGTTCTTC. Translating gives CASSLVGTGGVDEQFF.